The 27 T cell receptor beta chains listed next were all sequenced from one sample in a study of a mutant IDH1 vaccine in newly diagnosed glioma (dated by TCRdb to about 2021). Receptors were amplified or captured by the immunoSEQ multiplex PCR assay. Entries here come from immuneACCESS through TCRdb and include only in-frame sequences with V and J called. Some clones fail to appear in such tables; in the studies checked, an unresolved V gene covers under half of the shortfall, and the cause of the remainder is unknown. This sample comprises 60,000 to 75,000 clones, 79% of them detected only once. The biggest ten clones account for around 8.4% of the sample. Taken with the paper, the label for time point translates to: baseline, week 1 (first vaccination visit). The treatment or condition label here, explained by the study, means: pre-vaccination baseline after standard-of-care therapy. The specimen comprised PBMCs, sampled from a glioma patient treated with radiotherapy, temozolomide or both. These receptor sequences come from a man between 45 and 60 years old with glioma.

Details on this clone: One junction end does not reproduce the germline sequence, and a read error may be involved. The chain links TRBV7-2 to TRBJ1-3; possibly TRBD1 for D (6 bases). This CDR3 is built from 14 residues. Germline values: CDR1 SGHTA, CDR2 FQGNSA. CDR3 amino acids: CASSLAGAGNTIYF. In DNA form, the CDR3 reads TGTGCCAGCAGTTTAGCAGGGGCTGGAAACACCATATATTTT. The whole variable domain, remainder taken from reference TRBV7-2 and TRBJ1-3, is GAGVSQSPSNKVTEKGKDVELRCDPISGHTALYWYRQSLGQGLEFLIYFQGNSAPDKSGLPSDRFSAERTGGSVSTLTIQRTQQEDSAVYLCASSLAGAGNTIYFGEGSWLTVV.

The V call is TRBV9, the J call TRBJ2-3; no definite D call. The CDR3 extends over 13 amino acids. The ends were cut back, 0 bases at V and 5 bases at J, with 7 bases in the middle. Germline CDR1 is SGDLS and CDR2 is YYNGEE. The CDR3 DNA reads TGTGCCAGCAGCGTAGCCCCAGAAGATACGCAGTATTTT. Translated: CASSVAPEDTQYF. Full variable domain (rest looked up from reference TRBV9 and TRBJ2-3): DSGVTQTPKHLITATGQRVTLRCSPRSGDLSVYWYQQSLDQGLQFLIQYYNGEERAKGNILERFSAQQFPDLHSELNLSSLELGDSALYFCASSVAPEDTQYFGPGTRLTVL.

This clone has just one count. V gene TRBV6-5 combines with J gene TRBJ1-1; a weak D match, TRBD1 (5 bases). Looked up from germline, CDR1 is MNHEY and CDR2 is SVGAGI. V lost 5 bases to trimming and J lost 5 bases, with 9 bases between them. The CDR3 is 12 amino acids. CDR3 amino acids: CASSQGKTEAFF. The DNA for the CDR3 is TGTGCCAGCAGTCAGGGTAAGACTGAAGCTTTCTTT.

This sequence joins TRBV4-3 and TRBJ2-3; tentative D call: TRBD2 (6 bases). V dropped 2 bases and J dropped 11 bases, with 14 bases sitting between them. The CDR3 is made up of 13 amino acids. Germline V gene sequence: CDR1 LGHNA, CDR2 YSLEER. Here the CDR3 DNA reads TGCGCCAGCAGCCAACCCGGGGGTCCGCTGCAGTATTTT. As protein: CASSQPGGPLQYF.

The rearrangement joins TRBV19 to TRBJ1-4, with D possibly matching TRBD1 (6 bases). Trimming stripped 3 bases from V and 2 bases from J, with 13 bases between. This CDR3 comprises 16 residues. Per germline, CDR1 LNHDA and CDR2 SQIVND (reference sequence). The CDR3 region is CASSIALGHTNEKLFF. In DNA, the CDR3 is TGTGCCAGTAGTATCGCCTTGGGACACACTAATGAAAAACTGTTTTTT.

The chain recombines TRBV5-4 with TRBJ1-2; no definite D call. Germline CDR1 is SGHNT and CDR2 is YYREEE (reference sequence). CDR3 length: 13 amino acids. The germline V and J ends were trimmed by 4 bases and 6 bases, with 13 bases remaining between them. CDR3 sequence: CASSQAPADGYTF. DNA of the CDR3: TGTGCCAGCAGCCAAGCCCCAGCTGATGGCTACACCTTC.

The rearrangement links TRBV19 to TRBJ1-2; D ambiguous. Germline V gene sequence: CDR1 LNHDA, CDR2 SQIVND (reference sequence). Trimming took off 3 bases at V and 8 bases at J, with 16 bases between the two ends. The CDR3 spans 14 residues. CDR3 protein: CASSISQTQDGYTF. The DNA of the CDR3 is TGTGCCAGTAGTATCTCTCAGACGCAAGACGGCTACACCTTC. Filled out from reference TRBV19 and TRBJ1-2, the complete variable domain reads DGGITQSPKYLFRKEGQNVTLSCEQNLNHDAMYWYRQDPGQGLRLIYYSQIVNDFQKGDIAEGYSVSREKKESFPLTVTSAQKNPTAFYLCASSISQTQDGYTFGSGTRLTVV.

This chain uses TRBV27 with TRBJ1-2; tentative D call: TRBD1 (5 bases). CDR3 length: 12 amino acids. Germline lookup yields CDR1 MNHEY and CDR2 SMNVEV (reference sequence). Trimming left V 4 bases short and J 4 bases short, with 7 bases between. CDR3 coding DNA: TGTGCCAGCAGTTCGCAGGGCTATGGCTACACCTTC. Its protein product is CASSSQGYGYTF.

The chain is built from TRBV6-5 and TRBJ2-1, with 13 nucleotides matching TRBD2. With V trimmed by 2 bases and J by 5 bases, 0 bases remained unmatched. Germline CDR1 reads MNHEY; CDR2 reads SVGAGI. The CDR3 sequence is 15 residues long. The CDR3 reads CASSYGLAGDNEQFF. In DNA, the CDR3 is TGTGCCAGCAGTTACGGACTAGCGGGGGACAATGAGCAGTTCTTC.

V and J are TRBV10-3 and TRBJ2-7; tentatively, D is TRBD1 (6 bases). The CDR3 is 12 residues long. V was cut by 9 bases and J by 6 bases, with 15 bases left in between. Germline V gene data show CDR1 as ENHRY and CDR2 as SYGVKD. CDR3 sequence reads: CAMAEGGGEQYF. The DNA for the CDR3 is TGTGCCATGGCCGAAGGGGGTGGCGAGCAGTACTTC.

V usage is TRBV2 and J usage is TRBJ1-4; D call uncertain. The V gene's germline CDR1 is SNHLY and CDR2 FYNNEI. Trimming removed 7 bases from V and 7 bases from J, with 16 bases in between. This CDR3 contains 14 residues. CDR3 sequence: CASTKKVLPEKLFF. In DNA form, the CDR3 reads TGTGCCAGCACCAAAAAAGTGCTACCTGAAAAACTGTTTTTT.

The chain has TRBV6-1 and TRBJ2-5; perhaps TRBD2 as D (6 bases). From germline, CDR1 is MNHNS and CDR2 SASEGT. Trimming removed 4 bases at V and 4 bases at J, with 13 bases between. There are 14 residues in the CDR3. CDR3 coding DNA: TGTGCCAGCAGTGCCCTAAGGGGAGGAGAGACCCAGTACTTC. Translation gives CASSALRGGETQYF.

The chain combines TRBV11-1 with TRBJ1-1, with D perhaps TRBD1 (6 bases). The CDR3 consists of 14 residues. Deletions cut 5 bases from V and 3 bases from J, with 13 bases between. Germline V gives CDR1 SGHAT, CDR2 FQDESV (reference sequence). CDR3 nucleotides: TGTGCCAGCAGCCGGGGGCAATTTGACACTGAAGCTTTCTTT. Protein product: CASSRGQFDTEAFF.

This chain links TRBV30 with TRBJ1-2, with TRBD1 matching over 10 bases. Trimming at V came to 8 bases and at J to 4 bases, leaving 4 bases not matched to a gene. Per germline, CDR1 GTSNPN and CDR2 SVGIG (reference sequence). The CDR3 is 12 amino acids. CDR3 sequence: CAMGQGSYGYTF. For the CDR3, the DNA is TGTGCCATGGGACAGGGGAGCTATGGCTACACCTTC.

The gene calls are TRBV7-2 and TRBJ2-1; D not resolved. Germline V gene lookup returns CDR1 SGHTA and CDR2 FQGNSA. The CDR3 loop spans 14 amino acids. V lost 0 bases, J lost 3 bases, and 6 bases lay in between. This CDR3 is CASSLAGGYNEQFF. CDR3 DNA sequence: TGTGCCAGCAGCTTAGCGGGCGGCTACAATGAGCAGTTCTTC.

This clone has only a few counts. This chain uses TRBV7-9 with TRBJ2-7, with 13 bases aligning to TRBD2. The germline CDR1 and CDR2 sequences are SEHNR and FQNEAQ (reference sequence). The V segment lost 5 bases and the J segment 3 bases; nucleotides outside the gene matches: 4. This CDR3 contains 15 residues. The CDR3 sequence is CASSGGTSGDYEQYF. CDR3 DNA sequence: TGTGCCAGCAGCGGCGGGACTAGCGGGGACTACGAGCAGTACTTC.

V usage is TRBV10-3 and J usage is TRBJ2-2; TRBD1 agrees at 11 bases. V was pared by 0 bases and J by 6 bases, with 3 bases of the junction left unmatched. Germline CDR1 reads ENHRY; CDR2 reads SYGVKD. The CDR3 runs 16 residues. CDR3 residues: CAISESGTGGSGELFF. CDR3 bases: TGTGCCATCAGTGAGTCAGGGACAGGGGGATCCGGGGAGCTGTTTTTT.

The chain couples TRBV25-1 to TRBJ1-4; 10 bases are shared with TRBD1. V lost 7 bases to trimming and J lost 5 bases; unmatched junction nucleotides: 4. Germline CDR1 is MGHDK and CDR2 is SYGVNS. This CDR3 is 14 amino acids long. The DNA of the CDR3 is TGTGCCAGCAACAGACAGGGGGCGAATGAAAAACTGTTTTTT. Translation gives CASNRQGANEKLFF.

The rearrangement uses TRBV6-5 and TRBJ2-1, with 9 bases identical to TRBD1. Germline trimming cut 2 bases from V and 6 bases from J; bases unmatched to any gene: 5. The CDR3 runs 15 residues. CDR1 is MNHEY and CDR2 is SVGAGI in the germline V gene. The CDR3 DNA follows: TGTGCCAGCAGTTACGGGACAGGGAGCCCCAATGAGCAGTTCTTC. Translating it yields CASSYGTGSPNEQFF.

This clone came up a few times. This specimen includes other DNA sequences encoding the same CDR3. The chain couples TRBV30 to TRBJ2-5; no firm D call. The germline V and J ends were trimmed by 0 bases and 5 bases, with 4 bases remaining between them. CDR3 size: 11 residues. Germline V lookup: CDR1 GTSNPN, CDR2 SVGIG (reference sequence). The CDR3: CAWSVLETQYF. The CDR3, as DNA: TGTGCCTGGAGTGTTTTGGAGACCCAGTACTTC.

The chain employs TRBV19 and TRBJ2-7, with TRBD2 identical over 8 bases. The CDR3 is made up of 14 amino acids. Trimming cost V 5 bases and J 2 bases; bases outside gene matches: 5. Germline CDR1 is LNHDA and CDR2 is SQIVND (reference sequence). CDR3 in DNA: TGTGCCAGTAGTTTCGGGGGGGGGACCTACGAGCAGTACTTC. Protein sequence: CASSFGGGTYEQYF. The complete variable domain, with remaining parts taken from reference TRBV19 and TRBJ2-7, reads DGGITQSPKYLFRKEGQNVTLSCEQNLNHDAMYWYRQDPGQGLRLIYYSQIVNDFQKGDIAEGYSVSREKKESFPLTVTSAQKNPTAFYLCASSFGGGTYEQYFGPGTRLTVT.

This sequence joins TRBV15 and TRBJ1-5; tentatively, D is TRBD1 (5 bases). The V gene's germline CDR1 is LNHNV and CDR2 YYDKDF (reference sequence). The CDR3 extends over 16 amino acids. Trimming left V 5 bases short and J 0 bases short, with 14 bases between. CDR3 coding DNA: TGTGCCACCAGCCCCAGGCGACAGATTAGCAATCAGCCCCAGCATTTT. As protein: CATSPRRQISNQPQHF. The full variable domain, with the rest looked up from reference TRBV15 and TRBJ1-5, is DAMVIQNPRYQVTQFGKPVTLSCSQTLNHNVMYWYQQKSSQAPKLLFHYYDKDFNNEADTPDNFQSRRPNTSFCFLDIRSPGLGDTAMYLCATSPRRQISNQPQHFGDGTRLSIL.

The chain couples TRBV29-1 to TRBJ2-7; tentative D call: TRBD1 (6 bases). Germline V gives CDR1 SQVTM, CDR2 ANQGSEA. This CDR3 has 12 residues. V lost 5 bases and J lost 5, with 13 bases in between. The CDR3 DNA reads TGCAGCGTTCCCAGGGGAGTCAACGAGCAGTACTTC. The encoded protein is CSVPRGVNEQYF.

The chain has TRBV27 and TRBJ2-3; 12 bases are shared with TRBD2. The V gene end was trimmed by 5 bases and the J gene end by 5 bases; junction bases not matched to a gene: 14. The length of the CDR3 is 18 residues. From germline, CDR1 is MNHEY and CDR2 SMNVEV (reference sequence). In DNA form, the CDR3 reads TGTGCCAGCAGTCCCAGGGCAGGTCTAGCGGGGGGGCAAGATACGCAGTATTTT. Encoded protein: CASSPRAGLAGGQDTQYF.

The CDR3 reads CASNPGLARDTQYF. CDR3 DNA: TGCGCCAGCAATCCGGGACTAGCAAGAGATACGCAGTATTTT. The chain has TRBV10-1 and TRBJ2-3, with 9 bases lining up with TRBD2. The J segment lost 5 bases and the V segment lost 7 bases, leaving 7 bases of the junction unmatched. The germline CDR1 and CDR2 sequences are WNHNN and SYGVQD (reference sequence). This CDR3 has 14 residues.

V and J are TRBV6-5 and TRBJ2-7; 9 bases are shared with TRBD2. This CDR3 spans 15 amino acids. The V segment lost 2 bases and the J segment 1 base; nucleotides outside the gene matches: 3. Per the germline V gene, CDR1 is MNHEY and CDR2 is SVGAGI. The CDR3 sequence: CASSYRRGGSYEQYF. As DNA, the CDR3 is TGTGCCAGCAGTTACCGGCGGGGGGGATCCTACGAGCAGTACTTC.

A single count supports this clone. The CDR3: CASSASRGGDGELFF. CDR3 in DNA: TGTGCCAGCAGTGCTTCTAGGGGGGGGGACGGGGAGCTGTTTTTT. The chain has TRBV25-1 and TRBJ2-2, with D possibly being TRBD2 (7 bases). Trimming left V 4 bases short and J 7 bases short, with 16 bases between. This CDR3 contains 15 residues. Germline V CDR1 and CDR2: MGHDK, SYGVNS.